This T cell receptor beta chain stems from a study of shared clonotypes between healthy human individuals (dated by TCRdb to 2018 to 2020). Study-level background: A few men and a couple of women, aged 18 to 49 years, made up the cohort. For each donor, CD4 naive and CD4 memory were each run on three plates, CD8 naive on two plates, and CD8 memory on one plate. The study deeply sequenced blood TCR repertoires of five healthy adults to estimate repertoire size and the extent of clonotype sharing between individuals. To increase sequencing depth and limit assay-specific biases, different laboratories used diverse techniques to prepare libraries and sequence TCR repertoires. Each donor's leukapheresis produced roughly between roughly 0.85 and 10 billion PBMCs.

The CDR3 sequence holds 16 residues, the cysteine and phenylalanine included. Only the CDR3 portion is preserved as DNA: 48 bases, with reading frame beginning at the first base. Overall study outcomes, separate from this receptor: Compared with non-shared clonotypes, the clonotypes found in all four sorted-subset donors had higher generation probabilities. Sampling was restricted to blood, and TCR repertoires in tissues likely differ from the TCR repertoires found in blood. Because the study included only a small number of donors, the genetic and exposure-history diversity represented was limited. Pairwise subsampling led to the expectation that sequencing depth would affect the degree of clonotype sharing among donors. Larger estimated clonotype richness was generally found for naive subsets than for memory subsets. Across several donors, approximately 5% of naive CD4, roughly 3.3% of naive CD8, about 2.3% of memory CD4, and under 0.45% of memory CD8 clonotypes were shared. Even with the large sequencing depth, rarefaction of the sorted-subset datasets indicated that sequencing was incomplete.

This clone was detected once. No cognate antigen has been identified for it. Qualities for individual bases were not recorded, and no much larger clone is one base off. Using the deep immunoSEQ assay, multiplex PCR amplified TCR CDR3 regions from genomic DNA. Extracted genomic DNA from each cell subset was spread evenly across all wells of several immunoSEQ 96-well plates, with each plate serving as a replicate. Each replicate PCR for sorted subsets received about 220 ng genomic DNA, equal to some 32,000 T cell genomes. Purified libraries were measured with a Qubit 3.0 fluorometer, size-checked on a Bioanalyzer 2100, and measured again with the KAPA Library Quantification kit. A separate single-read 150-cycle Illumina NextSeq 550 flow cell was used to sequence each immunoSEQ 96-well plate. Processing in the source paper ran as follows. Because the immunoSEQ output held only junctional sequences and lacked quality scores, the filtering could not match the filtering applied to full-length reads. Sequences were annotated with PyIR, a Python wrapper for IgBLAST v1.9, using IMGT germline references to assign V/J genes and CDR3. Reads were removed for weak V/J assignments (E-value above 1e-6), missing CDR3, stop codons, out-of-frame junctions, or ambiguous translated residues. V3J clonotypes were defined by identical inferred V gene, J gene, and CDR3 amino acid sequence. Percentage overlap between repertoires was calculated by dividing the number of shared unique clonotypes by the size of the smaller repertoire. RTK rarefaction, the Chao1 estimator, and Recon v2.1 estimates of unobserved clonotypes were used to assess repertoire richness. OLGA was used to compute generation probabilities for all TCRbeta clonotypes that the gDNA method yielded from a few donors. The table comes from immuneACCESS by way of TCRdb, which keeps in-frame sequences with V and J called. Part of the clones is missing from these tables; in studies checked, under half for an unresolved V gene and the rest for unknown reasons. D and trimming were read from the DNA, whereas the V and J calls and clone size are those reported in that table. Across this sample there are 950,000 to 1,300,000 clones, with about 76% seen only once. Around 1.5% of the sample is taken by the ten largest.

The donors were healthy, HIV-negative adults with no recently reported acute infections or vaccinations. Only Caucasian adults living in Nashville, Tennessee, USA were represented among the donors. CD4+ T cells were enriched by magnetic negative selection; naive cells were then positively selected on CD45RA, and the negative fraction formed the memory subset. Blood was collected by leukapheresis, and PBMCs were isolated by Ficoll-Histopaque density gradient centrifugation and then cryopreserved in liquid nitrogen vapor phase. Purity and quantity of every magnetically sorted T cell population were checked by analytical flow cytometry. From each sorted fraction, genomic DNA was isolated and quantified by UV absorbance on a Nanodrop 2000c.

This sequence uses TRBV21-1 and TRBJ1-1. TRBV21-1 is a pseudogene segment. The sample was memory CD4+ T cells sorted from blood. This specimen's cell subset or site label, interpreted: CD45RA-negative fraction. The sequence derives from a man between 18 and 29 years old in good health. The CDR3 region reads CASANTGWVPDTEAFF. The bases read TGTGCCAGCGCCAATACGGGTTGGGTCCCCGACACTGAAGCTTTCTTT.